The 7 T cell receptor beta chains given below trace back to one sample, sequenced in a study of memory CD4+ T cells and cytomegalovirus serostatus. Measured with immunoSEQ multiplex PCR; TCRdb has only the in-frame clones, and not every one. Counted here are roughly 56,000 clones, 82% occurring once; the ten biggest clones make up approximately 0.43%. The sort gate was single viable CD3+CD4+CD8-CD45RO+ cells for memory CD4+ T cells. Sequencing was carried out using memory CD4+ T cells from blood. These receptors came from an adult in good health and CMV-seronegative.

V is TRBV7-2 and J is TRBJ2-7; TRBD2 aligns across 14 bases. Trimming at V came to 5 bases and at J to 2 bases, leaving 2 bases not matched to a gene. The CDR3 spans 15 residues. Germline V gene lookup returns CDR1 SGHTA and CDR2 FQGNSA. This chain's CDR3 is CASSETSGGAYEQYF. In DNA, the CDR3 is TGTGCCAGCAGCGAGACTAGCGGGGGGGCCTACGAGCAGTACTTC.

This chain links TRBV30 with TRBJ1-6, with 7 bases aligning to TRBD1. This CDR3 has 14 amino acids. Trimming took 4 bases from V and 7 from J; bases not matched to a gene: 7. CDR1 GTSNPN and CDR2 SVGIG come from the germline V gene (reference sequence). The CDR3 here is CAWNRQGRNSPLHF. CDR3 in DNA: TGTGCCTGGAATAGACAGGGAAGGAATTCACCCCTCCACTTT.

The rearrangement uses TRBV9 and TRBJ2-1; the D gene is possibly TRBD1 (5 bases). CDR1 and CDR2 from the germline V gene are SGDLS and YYNGEE. The CDR3 is 16 residues long. V lost 1 base and J 4 bases, leaving 15 bases between the germline ends. CDR3 DNA sequence: TGTGCCAGCAGCGTATCGAAGGGGAACGAGTACAATGAGCAGTTCTTC. Translating gives CASSVSKGNEYNEQFF.

V gene TRBV28 combines with J gene TRBJ2-4; tentative D call: TRBD2 (7 bases). V was trimmed by 8 bases and J by 6 bases, leaving 17 bases between them. Looked up from germline, CDR1 is MDHEN and CDR2 is SYDVKM. The length of the CDR3 is 14 residues. This chain's CDR3 is CASEWRGGGNIQYF. As DNA, the CDR3 is TGTGCCAGCGAATGGCGGGGAGGGGGAAACATTCAGTACTTC.

The chain has TRBV10-3 and TRBJ1-5, with TRBD1 as a possible D gene (5 bases). Germline V gene lookup returns CDR1 ENHRY and CDR2 SYGVKD. This CDR3 has 14 residues. V dropped 3 bases and J dropped 2 bases, with 8 bases sitting between them. In DNA form, the CDR3 reads TGTGCCATCAGTGAACGGGGCGGCAATCAGCCCCAGCATTTT. Residues: CAISERGGNQPQHF.

The CDR3 nucleotides are TGTGCCAGCAGCTTGAGACAGATGGCCAATCAGCCCCAGCATTTT. Translation: CASSLRQMANQPQHF. V is TRBV5-6 and J is TRBJ1-5, with D maybe TRBD1 (5 bases). Looked up from germline, CDR1 is SGHDT and CDR2 is YYEEEE. V dropped 1 base and J dropped 3 bases, with 11 bases sitting between them. The CDR3 contains 15 residues.

This clone was found once. The V and J genes are TRBV2 and TRBJ1-6; no clear D. V lost 6 bases to trimming and J lost 7 bases, with 16 bases between them. The length of the CDR3 is 15 residues. The germline CDR1 and CDR2 sequences are SNHLY and FYNNEI. The CDR3 nucleotides read TGTGCCAGCAGCTTTGACGGAGTTGGGAATTCACCCCTCCACTTT. Amino acids: CASSFDGVGNSPLHF.